The 10 T cell receptor beta chains presented below share a single source sample, sequenced in a study of blood T cell repertoires in COVID-19. TCRdb's table, derived via immunoSEQ multiplex PCR, lists solely in-frame clones and lacks some. The profile covers over 150,000 clones, with about 85% appearing a single time and roughly 1% taken by the ten largest. Sequenced input: peripheral blood. Receptors originate from a middle-aged man with acute or convalescent COVID-19.

This rearrangement joins TRBV5-6 to TRBJ2-7; no firm D call. Per the germline V gene, CDR1 is SGHDT and CDR2 is YYEEEE. The CDR3 totals 13 residues. V gave up 1 base and J gave up 3 bases, with 8 bases separating them. The CDR3 reads CASSLRSRYEQYF. The DNA of the CDR3 is TGTGCCAGCAGCTTGCGGTCCCGCTACGAGCAGTACTTC. The entire variable domain, with the rest obtained from reference TRBV5-6 and TRBJ2-7, is as follows: DAGVTQSPTHLIKTRGQQVTLRCSPKSGHDTVSWYQQALGQGPQFIFQYYEEEERQRGNFPDRFSGHQFPNYSSELNVNALLLGDSALYLCASSLRSRYEQYFGPGTRLTVT.

The chain links TRBV28 to TRBJ1-5; TRBD1 matches at 7 bases. CDR1 is MDHEN, CDR2 SYDVKM, per germline. This CDR3 is 17 amino acids long. V trimming: 3 bases; J trimming: 3 bases; junction bases outside the gene matches: 11. The CDR3 DNA is TGTGCCAGCAGTTTCCTTAAGACGGGACAGCACAATCAGCCCCAGCATTTT. Encoded protein: CASSFLKTGQHNQPQHF.

This rearrangement joins TRBV10-3 to TRBJ1-1; D is ambiguous. Trimming pared 4 bases from V and 1 base from J, leaving 7 bases between. The CDR3 has 13 amino acids. From germline, CDR1 is ENHRY and CDR2 SYGVKD. The CDR3 loop is CAISGGENTEAFF. For the CDR3, the DNA is TGTGCCATCAGTGGCGGGGAGAACACTGAAGCTTTCTTT.

The V call is TRBV19, the J call TRBJ2-2; 7 nucleotides agree with TRBD2. V was pared by 4 bases and J by 3 bases, with 11 bases of the junction left unmatched. The V gene's germline CDR1 is LNHDA and CDR2 SQIVND (reference sequence). This CDR3 comprises 17 residues. CDR3 DNA: TGTGCCAGTAGTACCCGCGGGGAGGGGAGGTACACCGGGGAGCTGTTTTTT. As protein: CASSTRGEGRYTGELFF. The full variable domain, with the rest looked up from reference TRBV19 and TRBJ2-2, is DGGITQSPKYLFRKEGQNVTLSCEQNLNHDAMYWYRQDPGQGLRLIYYSQIVNDFQKGDIAEGYSVSREKKESFPLTVTSAQKNPTAFYLCASSTRGEGRYTGELFFGEGSRLTVL.

This chain uses TRBV25-1 with TRBJ1-4, with D unresolved. The length of the CDR3 is 14 residues. Trimming pared 3 bases from V and 8 bases from J, leaving 13 bases between. Germline CDR1 is MGHDK and CDR2 is SYGVNS. Written as DNA, the CDR3 is TGTGCCAGCAGTGATCGCGGGTTTAGCGAAAAACTGTTTTTT. Its translation: CASSDRGFSEKLFF.

The rearrangement uses TRBV5-3 and TRBJ2-7, with a tentative D call TRBD1 (5 bases). TRBV5-3 is reported as an ORF; its role is uncertain. This CDR3 is built from 11 residues. V lost 6 bases and J lost 6, with 10 bases in between. The CDR3 reads CARTQGFEQYF. The CDR3 bases are TGTGCCAGAACCCAGGGTTTCGAGCAGTACTTC.

The chain is built from TRBV2 and TRBJ2-1, with 8 bases identical to TRBD1. Germline V gives CDR1 SNHLY, CDR2 FYNNEI. Trimming removed 6 bases from V and 9 bases from J; junction bases left unmatched: 10. The CDR3 runs 14 residues. CDR3 sequence (DNA): TGTGCCAGCAGAGGGGCCAGGGGGCTATTTGAGCAGTTCTTC. Translating it yields CASRGARGLFEQFF.

The V and J genes are TRBV5-4 and TRBJ2-5; perhaps TRBD1 as D (5 bases). The V end lost 0 bases, the J end lost 2 bases, and 5 bases lay between the germline ends. The CDR3 sequence is 13 residues long. In germline, CDR1 is SGHNT, CDR2 YYREEE (reference sequence). The CDR3 region is CASSLGQQETQYF. CDR3 DNA sequence: TGTGCCAGCAGCTTGGGACAGCAAGAGACCCAGTACTTC.

This clone came up once. Here the CDR3 reads CASSGRKGQANSNQPQHF. In nucleotides, the CDR3 is TGTGCCAGTAGTGGGAGGAAGGGACAGGCGAATAGCAATCAGCCCCAGCATTTT. The chain recombines TRBV19 with TRBJ1-5, with 8 bases matching TRBD1. The ends lost 5 bases at V and 0 bases at J; junction bases unmatched: 12. Germline V lookup: CDR1 LNHDA, CDR2 SQIVND (reference sequence). The CDR3 runs to 18 residues.

This chain uses TRBV18 with TRBJ2-7; tentative D call: TRBD2 (7 bases). CDR3 length equals 13 residues. Between the trimmed V and J ends, which lost 3 bases and 5 bases, there was a span of 11 bases. In germline, CDR1 is KGHSH, CDR2 LQKENI. CDR3 region: CASSPSGGNEQYF. The CDR3 region has the DNA TGTGCCAGCTCACCCTCGGGGGGCAACGAGCAGTACTTC.